This note documents a single T cell receptor (beta chain) sequence. Its antigen is not identified. The data belong to a study of cytomegalovirus exposure and HLA in healthy donors. Notes on the study in general: In the 120 validation repertoires, approximately 94% of cluster scores exceeded 0, per a later analysis. Three CMV-associated chains proved CMV antigen-specific in vitro. The study put some 160 TCR beta chains on its list as cytomegalovirus-associated.

V lost 3 bases and J 3 bases, leaving 10 bases between the germline ends. The CDR3 runs to 14 residues. Profiling relied on immunoSEQ multiplex PCR, and the TCRdb table lists in-frame clones only, not all of them. Here the sample spans roughly 52,000 clones, 93% being singletons. This clonotype was sampled from a woman in her late teens or twenties in good health and CMV-seropositive. The chain employs TRBV23-1 and TRBJ2-3; D perhaps matches TRBD2 (5 bases). TRBV23-1 belongs to the ORF category, with a function that is uncertain. The specimen sequenced was PBMCs. The CDR3: CASSHDGKTDTQYF. The DNA of the CDR3 is TGCGCCAGCAGTCACGACGGGAAGACAGATACGCAGTATTTT.